This T cell receptor (beta chain) was sequenced for a study of blood T cells in healthy people across ages (dated by TCRdb to 2013 to 2016). For the wider study: In model experiments, roughly one uniquely barcoded TCR beta cDNA molecule per two T cells was captured by template switching. Two additional independent replicas of 1 million unique cDNA reads from the same blood draw were analyzed for two donors (one aged 18 to 30 and one aged 80 or older). Age-related changes in TCR beta repertoire diversity were measured in the study by deep sequencing normalized with unique cDNA molecular identifiers. Donors were grouped into four age groups: young (average roughly 17 years), middle-aged (around 39), aged (about 59) and long-lived (just over 80). Results and caveats for the whole study, not just this receptor: Total diversity estimates from one million sequenced T cells were considered lower bounds and underestimates. Compared with the aged group, the long-lived group had more naive CD4+ T cells, fewer expanded clones and increased TCR diversity, suggesting age selection. As age increased, observed TCR beta diversity per million T cells dropped in a roughly linear way, and a significant reduction was already evident by age roughly 36. The CMV infection status of donors was not known, potentially confounding age-related changes in expanded clonotypes. A strong correlation was found between observed TCR beta diversity and the percentage of naive T cells measured by flow cytometry. Bulk unsorted PBMC profiling prevented conclusive comparison of naive and antigen-experienced compartments.

The 35 to 40 donors, aged 6 to 90 years, were systemically healthy Caucasian individuals from Russia. About 9.1 milliliters of peripheral blood were collected from each donor into EDTA-treated Vacutainer tubes. PBMCs were isolated by Ficoll-Paque density-gradient centrifugation, with at least 6 million obtained per sample. Trizol reagent was used to extract total RNA from the PBMCs, yielding at least 5 micrograms per sample. For every donor, flow cytometry on a PBMC aliquot measured the percentage of naive CD45RAhigh/CD27high T cells. Library preparation used 5' RACE. Instrument used: Illumina HiSeq 2500. A second PCR of roughly 7 to 11 cycles was performed with a sample-barcoded 5' primer and a J-beta primer mix. A template-switch 5' adaptor carrying 12 random nucleotides introduced a unique molecular identifier onto each TCR beta cDNA molecule. At least 2.5 million CDR3-containing paired-end reads were obtained from each sample. The Mint cDNA synthesis kit, primed by a TRBC-specific oligonucleotide, was used to synthesize first-strand cDNA from all RNA. All cDNA was treated with uracil-DNA glycosylase and then went through a first 18-cycle PCR with the universal primers M1SS and BC2_uni_R. Processing in the source paper ran as follows. For normalization, 1 million high-quality reads were randomly selected from each sample, with every read carrying a distinct molecular identifier. Instead of being binned into consensus sequences, reads with shared molecular identifiers were discarded. MiTCR, set to a Q25 quality threshold and the strictest error-elimination algorithm, was used for CDR3 identification, clonotype clustering and error correction. A nonparametric unseen species model with Euler transformation was used to estimate lower-bound total TCR beta diversity. The public reads were reanalyzed by TCRdb: fastp trimming at Q25, MiXCR alignment, in-frame beta chains only. CDR3 protein duplicates are merged, each entry listing the most common genes and DNA. These V and J calls rely on TCRdb rather than the paper's analysis. The sample yields about 1 million distinct CDR3 sequences; roughly 24% were counted once. The ten largest clones add up to less than 0.85% of the sample.

Of note for this clonotype: The target of this receptor is not known. The sample holds no much larger clone one base away, and base qualities are not on file.

Separately, the same data were catalogued under a study of T cells of mothers and their children. As the second publication notes: The donors were nine systemically healthy Caucasian individuals, made up of three mothers and their six children. cDNA synthesis used all of the extracted RNA, with approximately 1.4 ug of RNA in each 15 ul reaction. In the second PCR, the M1S primer introduced both the sample barcodes and 2-4 random nucleotides. Each mother yielded over 10 million TCR beta CDR3 reads and each child about 3 million reads. Thymic selection similarly shapes TCR recombination output in related and unrelated pairs, with minor effect from inherited differences. Normalized repertoire overlap in related mother-child pairs was always slightly higher than in unrelated mother-child pairs, but the difference was never significant. Persistent microchimeric T cell clones were not detected, at a sensitivity of 95 to 100 clones per million clonotypes. Deep NGS was used in the study to compare the TCR beta repertoires of mothers and children and to look for features that separate related mother-child pairs from unrelated individuals. Mothers averaged roughly 36 +/- 4 years of age and children averaged around 10 +/- 4 years. After adapter ligation was performed with NEBNext reagents, the libraries were sequenced on an Illumina HiSeq 2000 with 100+100 nt paired-end reads. Mother and child libraries were prepared a month apart and sequenced in separate runs to prevent cross-contamination. Between 500,000 and 2,000,000 distinct TCR beta clonotypes were identified per donor. Naive TCR beta clonotypes were estimated from low-frequency clonotypes matched to each donor's FACS-determined naive share, without sorting.

The sequence came from a girl aged 2 to 10 in good health. The sample consisted of blood.

The base sequence is TGTGCCAGCAGCCAAGGGGGTGTGGGCTCCTACAATGAGCAGTTCTTC. Translation gives CASSQGGVGSYNEQFF. This sequence uses TRBV3-1 and TRBJ2-1; the D gene remains uncertain. The germline V gene encodes CDR1 LGHDT and CDR2 YNNKEL (reference sequence). V is cut by 1 base and J by 0 bases, and the space between the germline ends is 10 bases. From the cysteine up to the phenylalanine, the CDR3 has a length of 16 residues. The read is trimmed to its CDR3 DNA, 48 bases read in frame from base 1.